The 6 T cell receptor beta chains in this list originate from one sample, sequenced in a study of Ad26.COV2.S vaccination and SARS-CoV-2 variants. Treatment noted: 19 received Ad26.COV2.S at low or high dose, single or two shots; 5 received placebo; per-sample allocation not given. After the first vaccine or placebo injection, samples were drawn on day 63. TCRdb's copy holds only in-frame clones and misses some; the assay was immunoSEQ multiplex PCR. The data show 320,000 or so clones, with around 90% seen just once and around 5% held by the top ten. The specimen comprised peripheral blood, sampled in a trial of Ad26.COV2.S vaccine versus placebo. All receptors derive from a person aged 18-65 years who received the Ad26.COV2.S COVID-19 vaccine or a placebo.

The V gene is TRBV25-1, the J gene TRBJ2-3; 11 bases are a match to TRBD1. The CDR3 has 16 amino acids. V shed 6 bases and J 6 bases; nucleotides not matched to a gene: 11. Germline-derived CDR1 and CDR2 are MGHDK and SYGVNS. The CDR3 DNA reads TGTGCCAGCAGCAACACCGGGACAGGGGGTAGGGATACGCAGTATTTT. Translation gives CASSNTGTGGRDTQYF. The full variable domain, completed using reference TRBV25-1 and TRBJ2-3, is EADIYQTPRYLVIGTGKKITLECSQTMGHDKMYWYQQDPGMELHLIHYSYGVNSTEKGDLSSESTVSRIRTEHFPLTLESARPSHTSQYLCASSNTGTGGRDTQYFGPGTRLTVL.

The CDR3 DNA reads TGTGCCAGTAGTATTAATGGCTTCTACTCTGGAAACACCATATATTTT. Its protein product is CASSINGFYSGNTIYF. The V gene is TRBV19, the J gene TRBJ1-3; D is unresolved. There are 16 residues in the CDR3. V was cut by 3 bases and J by 0 bases, with 12 bases left in between. Germline values: CDR1 LNHDA, CDR2 SQIVND (reference sequence).

This clone turned up a few times. This chain links TRBV7-2 with TRBJ2-5; tentative D call: TRBD2 (6 bases). Trimming shortened V by 1 base and J by 5 bases, and 11 bases separated the two germline ends. Germline V CDR1 and CDR2: SGHTA, FQGNSA. This CDR3 comprises 14 residues. The CDR3: CASSLVIGRETQYF. The CDR3 DNA is TGTGCCAGCAGCTTAGTTATAGGGAGGGAGACCCAGTACTTC.

This clone appeared a single time. The chain combines TRBV4-3 with TRBJ1-2, with D possibly being TRBD1 (5 bases). V gave up 3 bases and J gave up 2 bases, with 13 bases separating them. Per germline, CDR1 LGHNA and CDR2 YSLEER. The CDR3 runs 15 residues. In nucleotides, the CDR3 is TGCGCCAGCAGCCACACAAACCGGGGCAACTATGGCTACACCTTC. This translates into CASSHTNRGNYGYTF.

The chain recombines TRBV4-1 with TRBJ1-4; 8 nucleotides agree with TRBD1. CDR3 length: 17 residues. Germline assignment: CDR1 MGHRA and CDR2 YSYEKL. Unmatched junction bases numbered 14, after V lost 3 bases and J lost 8 bases. CDR3 sequence (DNA): TGCGCCAGCAGCCAGGCGCCTCCAGGGGGCGCATCGGAAAAACTGTTTTTT. This translates into CASSQAPPGGASEKLFF.

This clone occurred once. The V and J genes are TRBV6-2 or TRBV6-3 and TRBJ1-2; D perhaps matches TRBD1 (6 bases). The CDR3 totals 13 residues. V gave up 5 bases and J gave up 3 bases, with 10 bases separating them. Germline loops: CDR1 MNHEY, CDR2 SVGEGT. DNA for the CDR3: TGTGCCAGCAGTACCGCAGGGGACTATGGCTACACCTTC. It codes for CASSTAGDYGYTF.